This TCR beta chain came from a study of neoadjuvant anti-PD-1 for oral cavity cancer. The overall study: Patients without progression got a fourth dose around day 43. Findings of the study overall: With three patients per group, TCR findings need larger cohorts.

No culture or expansion preceded analysis of these blood cells. On this clone: Antigen: not known.

The V gene's germline CDR1 is MNHNS and CDR2 SASEGT. After removal of 1 base from V and 3 bases from J, the junction contained 0 bases not matched to a gene. The CDR3 is made up of 14 amino acids. Only in-frame clones appear in the TCRdb table, and some are missing; sequencing was by immunoSEQ multiplex PCR. The sample has roughly 67,000 clones; over 70% are singletons. This TCR derives from a person aged 35-79 years with oral cavity squamous cell carcinoma. The rearrangement links TRBV6-1 to TRBJ2-3, with 8 positions matching TRBD1. The sample was PBMCs, taken before nivolumab (anti-PD-1) treatment. Here the CDR3 DNA reads TGTGCCAGCAGTGAAGGACAGGGGACAGATACGCAGTATTTT. As protein: CASSEGQGTDTQYF.